This T cell receptor beta chain was sequenced during a study of neurological immune-mediated disorders. Every sequencing run generated in excess of 170 million TCR-beta sequences. These sequences covered 15-18 subjects. From the 5' RACE reads, TCRdb called clonotypes with MiXCR, one entry per CDR3 protein. The sample includes tens of thousands of distinct CDR3 sequences, 6.5% to 8.5% of them seen just once. The time point is: longitudinal time-point 3. Many counts were recorded for this clonotype. The receptor's source is a middle-aged woman in good health. The sequenced material came from PBMCs.

CDR3 region: CASGRPSYNEQFF. The CDR3 DNA follows: TGTGCCAGCGGACGGCCCTCCTACAATGAGCAGTTCTTC. The rearrangement links TRBV7-2 to TRBJ2-1; D unresolved. Germline V gene sequence: CDR1 SGHTA, CDR2 FQGNSA. Trimming cost V 8 bases and J 0 bases, with 8 bases left between them. The CDR3 is 13 residues long.